A selection of T cell receptor beta chains follows, all from one sample in a study of radiation and T cells in renal cell carcinoma. Using immunoSEQ multiplex PCR, the repertoire was profiled, and TCRdb retains in-frame clones only, with some absent. The sample records about 150,000 clones, about 87% being singletons. Material: blood, obtained from a patient whose treatment included radiotherapy and nephrectomy. These receptor sequences come from a woman in her sixties or seventies with renal cell carcinoma. Each CDR3 is given with its conserved first and last residue. The order of the fields is V gene, D gene, clone size, CDR3 length, J gene, CDR3 protein, CDR3 DNA. D genes are given only for firm matches. Only some rows state a clone size, as once, few, many or a class for expanded clones.

TRBV19	TRBD1	-	13	TRBJ1-2	CASSRQGANGYTF	TGTGCCAGTAGTAGACAGGGGGCTAATGGCTACACCTTC
TRBV4-3	-	-	15	TRBJ1-3	CASSLLGRYGNTIYF	TGCGCCAGCAGCCTCCTAGGGAGATATGGAAACACCATATATTTT
TRBV5-1	-	-	14	TRBJ2-1	CASSLPGSYNEQFF	TGCGCCAGCAGCTTGCCGGGCTCCTACAATGAGCAGTTCTTC
TRBV7-9	TRBD1	-	13	TRBJ2-7	CASSDRGGHEQYF	TGTGCCAGCTCGGACAGGGGAGGGCACGAGCAGTACTTC
TRBV11-3	TRBD2	-	15	TRBJ2-2	CASSLLAGVSGELFF	TGTGCCAGCAGCTTACTAGCGGGAGTTTCCGGGGAGCTGTTTTTT
TRBV11-3	-	-	13	TRBJ2-7	CASSPAELYEQYF	TGTGCCAGCAGCCCCGCGGAACTCTACGAGCAGTACTTC
TRBV5-1	-	-	14	TRBJ1-1	CASSLGSTAAEAFF	TGCGCCAGCAGCTTGGGCTCTACAGCCGCTGAAGCTTTCTTT
TRBV18	-	-	14	TRBJ2-1	CASSPPTAGNEQFF	TGTGCCAGCTCACCACCTACAGCCGGGAATGAGCAGTTCTTC
TRBV19	TRBD1	-	14	TRBJ2-2	CASDRGTNTGELFF	TGTGCCAGTGACAGGGGGACCAACACCGGGGAGCTGTTTTTT
TRBV30	TRBD1	-	15	TRBJ1-5	CAWSSGQGNNQPQHF	TGTGCCTGGAGTTCGGGACAGGGAAACAATCAGCCCCAGCATTTT
TRBV11-3	-	-	14	TRBJ2-7	CASSPDSYGYEQYF	TGTGCCAGCAGCCCAGACAGTTACGGCTACGAGCAGTACTTC
TRBV15	-	-	15	TRBJ1-1	CATSREFGANTEAFF	TGTGCCACCAGCAGAGAATTTGGAGCGAACACTGAAGCTTTCTTT
TRBV29-1	TRBD1	-	14	TRBJ2-7	CSVAGQGLSYEQYF	TGCAGCGTTGCGGGACAGGGGCTCTCCTACGAGCAGTACTTC
TRBV20-1	-	-	10	TRBJ1-2	CSATRGFPTF	TGCAGTGCTACCCGGGGATTCCCCACCTTC
TRBV4-2	-	-	15	TRBJ1-2	CASSQDWRGNYGYTF	TGTGCCAGCAGCCAAGATTGGAGGGGAAACTATGGCTACACCTTC
TRBV18	-	-	16	TRBJ2-2	CASSPRIHANTGELFF	TGTGCCAGCTCACCGCGCATCCACGCGAACACCGGGGAGCTGTTTTTT
TRBV29-1	-	-	13	TRBJ1-1	CSVDEQGPTEAFF	TGCAGCGTTGATGAACAGGGACCCACTGAAGCTTTCTTT
TRBV7-6	-	-	11	TRBJ2-5	CASSLTETQYF	TGTGCCAGCAGCTTAACAGAGACCCAGTACTTC
TRBV4-2	-	-	14	TRBJ1-5	CASSQLDSNQPQHF	TGTGCCAGCAGCCAGCTAGACAGTAATCAGCCCCAGCATTTT
TRBV19	-	-	12	TRBJ2-7	CASSIYGDEQYF	TGTGCCAGTAGTATTTACGGCGACGAGCAGTACTTC
TRBV6-1	-	-	18	TRBJ2-7	CASSEPWGATGSSYEQYF	TGTGCCAGCAGTGAACCTTGGGGGGCCACGGGAAGCTCCTACGAGCAGTACTTC
TRBV7-2	-	-	13	TRBJ2-1	CASSPRGYNEQFF	TGTGCCAGCAGCCCTCGAGGGTACAATGAGCAGTTCTTC
TRBV19	-	-	13	TRBJ1-2	CASSMTWGYGYTF	TGTGCCAGTAGCATGACCTGGGGCTATGGCTACACCTTC
TRBV29-1	TRBD1	-	13	TRBJ1-2	CSVEGQGYEGYTF	TGCAGCGTTGAGGGACAGGGGTATGAGGGCTACACCTTC
TRBV10-3	TRBD1	-	13	TRBJ1-1	CAIKEGAQTEAFF	TGTGCCATCAAAGAGGGGGCGCAGACTGAAGCTTTCTTT
TRBV6-1	TRBD2	few	16	TRBJ2-1	CASSDGRGGFYNEQFF	TGTGCCAGCAGTGATGGGCGGGGGGGCTTTTACAATGAGCAGTTCTTC